Listed below are T cell receptor beta chains from one sample, sequenced in a study of T cells in Graves' hyperthyroidism and ophthalmopathy. TCRdb reanalysed the multiplex PCR reads using MiXCR and keeps one entry per CDR3 protein. This sample has a few hundred thousand distinct CDR3 sequences, with over 11% found just once. Sequencing used blood. The receptors originated from a woman in her twenties or thirties with Graves' hyperthyroidism that later progressed to Graves' ophthalmopathy. Both conserved end residues are part of each CDR3. The D gene is left open where the match is weak. Clone size is not always given. Where it is, it says once, few, many or a class for expanded clones.

size: many
V: TRBV7-2
D: .
J: TRBJ2-7
CDR3: CASSLTTHEQYF
DNA: TGTGCCAGCAGCTTGACTACCCACGAGCAGTACTTC

size: .
V: TRBV7-2
D: .
J: TRBJ2-7
CDR3: CASSLVRSASYEQYF
DNA: TGTGCCAGCAGCTTAGTACGTAGCGCATCCTACGAGCAGTACTTC

size: few
V: TRBV5-6
D: TRBD1
J: TRBJ2-7
CDR3: CASSRGQGSLEQYF
DNA: TGTGCCAGCAGCCGTGGACAGGGGTCACTAGAGCAGTACTTC

size: .
V: TRBV29-1
D: TRBD2
J: TRBJ2-1
CDR3: CSVERLAGLSNEQFF
DNA: TGCAGCGTTGAGCGACTAGCGGGACTCTCCAATGAGCAGTTCTTC

size: many
V: TRBV15
D: .
J: TRBJ2-7
CDR3: CATSTPGTFPYEQYF
DNA: TGTGCCACCAGCACCCCCGGGACGTTTCCCTACGAGCAGTACTTC

size: few
V: TRBV6-1
D: .
J: TRBJ1-1
CDR3: CASSPEWPNTEAFF
DNA: TGTGCCAGCAGTCCAGAATGGCCCAACACTGAAGCTTTCTTT

size: once
V: TRBV2
D: .
J: TRBJ2-5
CDR3: CASNGGLQETQYF
DNA: TGTGCCAGCAACGGAGGACTTCAAGAGACCCAGTACTTC

size: .
V: TRBV5-1
D: .
J: TRBJ2-3
CDR3: CASSYYGTDTQYF
DNA: TGCGCCAGCAGCTATTATGGGACAGATACGCAGTATTTT

size: .
V: TRBV7-3
D: TRBD2
J: TRBJ2-3
CDR3: CASSPGGRRLITDTQYF
DNA: TGTGCCAGCAGCCCGGGCGGGAGAAGGTTGATAACAGATACGCAGTATTTT

size: .
V: TRBV12-3/TRBV12-4
D: .
J: TRBJ2-2
CDR3: CASNNGGPAGELFF
DNA: TGTGCCAGCAATAACGGAGGGCCAGCCGGGGAGCTGTTTTTT

size: .
V: TRBV20-1
D: .
J: TRBJ2-7
CDR3: CSARAGHNYEQYF
DNA: TGCAGTGCTAGAGCAGGGCACAACTACGAGCAGTACTTC

size: many
V: TRBV10-2
D: .
J: TRBJ2-1
CDR3: CASSESGHSADYNEQFF
DNA: TGCGCCAGCAGTGAGTCGGGTCACTCAGCGGACTACAATGAGCAGTTCTTC

size: many
V: TRBV7-9
D: .
J: TRBJ2-4
CDR3: CASSSGVAKNIQYF
DNA: TGTGCCAGCAGCTCAGGGGTCGCCAAAAACATTCAGTACTTC

size: many
V: TRBV15
D: .
J: TRBJ2-7
CDR3: CATSRDPAEYEQYF
DNA: TGTGCCACCAGCAGAGATCCGGCAGAGTACGAGCAGTACTTC

size: .
V: TRBV20-1
D: .
J: TRBJ2-7
CDR3: CSATPSAGVEQYF
DNA: TGCAGTGCTACCCCGTCGGCCGGCGTCGAGCAGTACTTC

size: .
V: TRBV6-5
D: .
J: TRBJ1-6
CDR3: CASSYSNPGSPLHF
DNA: TGTGCCAGCAGTTACTCTAATCCTGGTTCACCCCTCCACTTT

size: few
V: TRBV29-1
D: TRBD1
J: TRBJ2-2
CDR3: CLGQGDNGELFF
DNA: TGCTTGGGACAGGGGGATAACGGGGAGCTGTTTTTT

size: many
V: TRBV12-3/TRBV12-4
D: .
J: TRBJ1-3
CDR3: CASSFWEDEFGNTIYF
DNA: TGTGCCAGCAGTTTTTGGGAGGACGAATTTGGAAACACCATATATTTT

size: many
V: TRBV10-1
D: .
J: TRBJ2-5
CDR3: CASSPIGGQETQYF
DNA: TGCGCCAGCAGCCCCATCGGAGGCCAAGAGACCCAGTACTTC

size: many
V: TRBV5-1
D: .
J: TRBJ2-5
CDR3: CASSSSGTEETQYF
DNA: TGCGCCAGCAGCTCATCCGGGACGGAAGAGACCCAGTACTTC

size: many
V: TRBV25-1
D: TRBD2
J: TRBJ2-2
CDR3: CASSEWGGEAGELFF
DNA: TGTGCCAGCAGTGAATGGGGGGGTGAGGCCGGGGAGCTGTTTTTT

size: many
V: TRBV29-1
D: .
J: TRBJ2-1
CDR3: CSVEARATSQFF
DNA: TGCAGCGTTGAAGCCCGAGCGACATCGCAGTTCTTC

size: many
V: TRBV5-1
D: .
J: TRBJ2-2
CDR3: CASSSATGELFF
DNA: TGCGCCAGCAGCTCGGCCACCGGGGAGCTGTTTTTT

size: few
V: TRBV27
D: .
J: TRBJ1-4
CDR3: CASSLSTVGSYSNEKLFF
DNA: TGTGCCAGCAGTTTATCGACGGTTGGGAGCTATTCTAATGAAAAACTGTTTTTT

size: few
V: TRBV7-8
D: TRBD2
J: TRBJ2-1
CDR3: CASSFQRGRPYWSNEQFF
DNA: TGTGCCAGCAGCTTCCAGCGGGGCCGCCCCTACTGGAGCAATGAGCAGTTCTTC

size: many
V: TRBV30
D: .
J: TRBJ1-1
CDR3: CACQETGEAFF
DNA: TGTGCCTGCCAAGAAACAGGTGAAGCTTTCTTT

size: many
V: TRBV7-9
D: TRBD1
J: TRBJ1-2
CDR3: CASRTGVADYGYTF
DNA: TGTGCCAGCAGAACAGGGGTGGCAGACTATGGCTACACCTTC

size: .
V: TRBV28
D: .
J: TRBJ1-5
CDR3: CASSPWVDRGKGQPQHF
DNA: TGTGCCAGCAGTCCATGGGTTGACAGAGGAAAAGGGCAGCCCCAGCATTTT

size: many
V: TRBV28
D: TRBD1
J: TRBJ1-1
CDR3: CASGTGGEGNTEAFF
DNA: TGTGCCAGTGGGACAGGGGGCGAAGGGAACACTGAAGCTTTCTTT

size: many
V: TRBV12-3/TRBV12-4
D: TRBD1
J: TRBJ2-5
CDR3: CASSYGTGGPETQYF
DNA: TGTGCCAGCAGTTACGGGACAGGGGGCCCGGAGACCCAGTACTTC

size: many
V: TRBV29-1
D: .
J: TRBJ1-1
CDR3: CSVERTNTEAFF
DNA: TGCAGCGTTGAACGGACGAACACTGAAGCTTTCTTT

size: .
V: TRBV20-1
D: .
J: TRBJ1-4
CDR3: CSARGGEEKLFF
DNA: TGCAGTGCTAGAGGCGGGGAGGAAAAACTGTTTTTT

size: many
V: TRBV5-5
D: TRBD1
J: TRBJ2-5
CDR3: CASSTPGGETQYF
DNA: TGTGCCAGCAGCACCCCAGGGGGAGAGACCCAGTACTTC

size: .
V: TRBV18
D: .
J: TRBJ1-3
CDR3: CASSPTEYSGNTIYF
DNA: TGTGCCAGCTCACCTACGGAGTACTCTGGAAACACCATATATTTT

size: .
V: TRBV19
D: .
J: TRBJ1-2
CDR3: CASSIGAANYGYTF
DNA: TGTGCCAGTAGTATTGGGGCAGCTAACTATGGCTACACCTTC

size: many
V: TRBV30
D: TRBD1
J: TRBJ1-6
CDR3: CAWSVRGTGPRSPLHF
DNA: TGTGCCTGGAGTGTACGGGGGACAGGCCCTAGGAGTCCCCTCCACTTT

size: many
V: TRBV20-1
D: .
J: TRBJ2-3
CDR3: CSARDPTDTQYF
DNA: TGCAGTGCTAGAGACCCCACAGATACGCAGTATTTT

size: many
V: TRBV2
D: .
J: TRBJ2-7
CDR3: CASSEGSTYEQYF
DNA: TGTGCCAGCAGTGAGGGCAGTACCTACGAGCAGTACTTC

size: many
V: TRBV28
D: .
J: TRBJ1-1
CDR3: CASTLGGDTEAFF
DNA: TGTGCCAGCACCCTTGGGGGGGACACTGAAGCTTTCTTT

size: many
V: TRBV3-1
D: TRBD2
J: TRBJ2-7
CDR3: CASSQAQASGWTFYEQYF
DNA: TGTGCCAGCAGCCAAGCGCAAGCTAGCGGATGGACTTTCTACGAGCAGTACTTC

size: many
V: TRBV12-3/TRBV12-4
D: TRBD2
J: TRBJ2-1
CDR3: CASKTSERLDNEQFF
DNA: TGTGCCAGCAAGACTAGCGAGCGACTTGACAATGAGCAGTTCTTC

size: many
V: TRBV7-2
D: TRBD1
J: TRBJ2-7
CDR3: CASSASQGAYEQYF
DNA: TGTGCCAGCAGCGCAAGCCAGGGGGCCTACGAGCAGTACTTC

size: .
V: TRBV6-2/TRBV6-3
D: TRBD1
J: TRBJ2-1
CDR3: CASSAQGVEQFF
DNA: TGTGCCAGCAGTGCTCAGGGGGTTGAGCAGTTCTTC

size: few
V: TRBV7-3
D: TRBD2
J: TRBJ2-1
CDR3: CASSLLAGAENEQFF
DNA: TGTGCCAGCAGCTTACTAGCGGGAGCGGAGAATGAGCAGTTCTTC